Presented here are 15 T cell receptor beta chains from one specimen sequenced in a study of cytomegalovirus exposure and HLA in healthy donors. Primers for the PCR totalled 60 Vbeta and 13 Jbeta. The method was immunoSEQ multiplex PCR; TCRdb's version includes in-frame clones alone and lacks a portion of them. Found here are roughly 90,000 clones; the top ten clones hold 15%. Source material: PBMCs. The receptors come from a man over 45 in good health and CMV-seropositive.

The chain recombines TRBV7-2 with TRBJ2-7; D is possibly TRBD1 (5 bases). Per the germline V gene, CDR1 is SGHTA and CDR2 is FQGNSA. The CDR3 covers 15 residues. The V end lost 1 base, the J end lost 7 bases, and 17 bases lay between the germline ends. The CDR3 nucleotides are TGTGCCAGCAGCTTAGTGCCCCAGGGTTCTGGAGAGCAGTACTTC. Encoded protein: CASSLVPQGSGEQYF.

As DNA, the CDR3 is TGCGCCAGCAGCTTACGCGTAAACCAAGAGACCCAGTACTTC. Its translation is CASSLRVNQETQYF. V and J are TRBV5-1 and TRBJ2-5, with unresolved D. Germline CDR1 and CDR2: SGHRS and YFSETQ. Trimming took off 2 bases at V and 0 bases at J, with 8 bases between the two ends. The CDR3 sequence is 14 residues long.

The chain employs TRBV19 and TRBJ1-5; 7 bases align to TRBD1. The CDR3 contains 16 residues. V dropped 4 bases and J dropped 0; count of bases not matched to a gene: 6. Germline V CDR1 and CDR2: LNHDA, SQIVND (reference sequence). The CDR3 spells CASSTSGQDSNQPQHF. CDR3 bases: TGTGCCAGTAGTACCTCAGGACAGGATAGCAATCAGCCCCAGCATTTT.

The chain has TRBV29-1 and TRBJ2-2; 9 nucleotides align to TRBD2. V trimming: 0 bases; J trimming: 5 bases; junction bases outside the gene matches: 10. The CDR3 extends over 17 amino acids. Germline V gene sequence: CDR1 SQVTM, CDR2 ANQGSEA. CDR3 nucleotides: TGCAGCGTTGAAGATCAGACAGCGGGAGGCCGAACCGGGGAGCTGTTTTTT. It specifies CSVEDQTAGGRTGELFF.

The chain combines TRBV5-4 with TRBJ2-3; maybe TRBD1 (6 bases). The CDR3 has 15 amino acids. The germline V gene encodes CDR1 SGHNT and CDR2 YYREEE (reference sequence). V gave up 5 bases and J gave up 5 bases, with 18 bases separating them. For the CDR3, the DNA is TGTGCCAGCAGTTTCCTAGGGGGACAACGAGATACGCAGTATTTT. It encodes CASSFLGGQRDTQYF.

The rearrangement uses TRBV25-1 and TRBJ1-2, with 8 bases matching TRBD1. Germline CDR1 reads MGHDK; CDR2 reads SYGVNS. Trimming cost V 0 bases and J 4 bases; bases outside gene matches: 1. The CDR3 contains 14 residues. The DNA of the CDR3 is TGTGCCAGCAGTGAATATACAGGGGGCTATGGCTACACCTTC. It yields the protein CASSEYTGGYGYTF.

The CDR3 loop reads CASSLVQTGVDSYGYTF. For the CDR3, the DNA is TGTGCCAGCAGCTTAGTACAAACAGGGGTTGACAGCTATGGCTACACCTTC. The genes are TRBV7-9 and TRBJ1-2, with 7 bases fitting TRBD1. CDR1 is SEHNR, CDR2 FQNEAQ, per germline (reference sequence). V shed 1 base and J 4 bases; nucleotides not matched to a gene: 12. This CDR3 contains 17 residues.

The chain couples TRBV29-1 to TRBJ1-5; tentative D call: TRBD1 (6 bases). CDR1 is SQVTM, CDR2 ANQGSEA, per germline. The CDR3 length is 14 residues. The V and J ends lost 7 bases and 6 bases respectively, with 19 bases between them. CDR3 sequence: CSADRGRGAQPQHF. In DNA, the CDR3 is TGCAGCGCCGATAGAGGGCGGGGGGCTCAGCCCCAGCATTTT.

The CDR3: CASSQGDSGNTIYF. CDR3 coding DNA: TGCGCCAGCAGCCAAGGAGACTCTGGAAACACCATATATTTT. V is TRBV4-3 and J is TRBJ1-3; D is undetermined. The CDR3 consists of 14 residues. The germline V gene encodes CDR1 LGHNA and CDR2 YSLEER. Trimming took 1 base from V and 0 from J, leaving 4 bases between them.

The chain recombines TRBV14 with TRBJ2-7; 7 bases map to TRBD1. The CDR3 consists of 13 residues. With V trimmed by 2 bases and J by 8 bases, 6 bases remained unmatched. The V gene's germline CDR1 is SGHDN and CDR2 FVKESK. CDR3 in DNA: TGTGCCAGCAGCCAAACAGGGGATTCTCAGCAGTACGTC. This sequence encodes CASSQTGDSQQYV.

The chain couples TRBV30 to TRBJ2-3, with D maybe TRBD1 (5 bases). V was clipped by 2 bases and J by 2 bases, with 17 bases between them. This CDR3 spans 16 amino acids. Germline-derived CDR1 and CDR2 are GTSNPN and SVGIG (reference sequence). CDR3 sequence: CAWSPDTPTYTDTQYF. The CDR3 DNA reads TGTGCCTGGAGTCCGGACACGCCGACCTACACAGATACGCAGTATTTT.

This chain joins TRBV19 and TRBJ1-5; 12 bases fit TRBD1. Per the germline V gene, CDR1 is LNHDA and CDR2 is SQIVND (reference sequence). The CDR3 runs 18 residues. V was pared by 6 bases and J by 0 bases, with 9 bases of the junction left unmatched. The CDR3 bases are TGTGCCAGTAGCTCTCCTGGGACAGGGGGCTTTAGCAATCAGCCCCAGCATTTT. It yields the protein CASSSPGTGGFSNQPQHF.

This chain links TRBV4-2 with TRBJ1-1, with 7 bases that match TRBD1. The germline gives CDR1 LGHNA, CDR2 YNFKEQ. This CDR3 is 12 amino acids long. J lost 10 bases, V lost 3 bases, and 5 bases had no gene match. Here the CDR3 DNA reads TGTGCCAGCAGCCAGACAGGGCAAAGAGCTTTCTTT. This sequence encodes CASSQTGQRAFF.

CDR3 bases: TGTGCCAGCAGCCCAGGCGGGAGGAGCACAGATACGCAGTATTTT. Its translation: CASSPGGRSTDTQYF. The rearrangement links TRBV5-4 to TRBJ2-3; TRBD2 matches at 8 bases. CDR1 SGHNT and CDR2 YYREEE come from the germline V gene (reference sequence). With V trimmed by 4 bases and J by 0 bases, 4 bases remained unmatched. The CDR3 runs 15 residues.

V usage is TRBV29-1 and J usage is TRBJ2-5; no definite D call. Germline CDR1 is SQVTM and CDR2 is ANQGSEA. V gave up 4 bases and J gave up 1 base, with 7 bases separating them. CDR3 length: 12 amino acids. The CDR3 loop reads CSVVTFQETQYF. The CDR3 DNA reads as TGCAGCGTTGTCACTTTCCAAGAGACCCAGTACTTC.